These T cell receptor beta chains were read from a single sample in a study of blood T cell repertoires in COVID-19. The data were produced by immunoSEQ multiplex PCR, yet TCRdb's version contains in-frame clones alone and is incomplete. This table holds about 120,000 clones, more than 75% found once. The sequenced material came from peripheral blood. The receptor source for this set is a man aged 60 to 75 with acute or convalescent COVID-19. The CDR3 runs from the conserved cysteine through the conserved F or W. The order of the fields is D gene, J gene, V gene, clone size, CDR3 protein, CDR3 DNA. D genes are given only for firm matches. A row's size may be missing; if present it is once, few, many or a size class.

TRBD1 | TRBJ2-3 | TRBV24-1 | - | CATSDRQGAGADTQYF | TGTGCCACCAGTGATCGACAGGGGGCTGGGGCAGATACGCAGTATTTT
- | TRBJ1-4 | TRBV5-4 | few | CASSFPENEKLFF | TGTGCCAGCAGCTTCCCGGAGAATGAAAAACTGTTTTTT
TRBD1 | TRBJ2-7 | TRBV27 | - | CASSLTFGTGGYEQYF | TGTGCCAGCAGTTTGACCTTCGGGACAGGGGGCTACGAGCAGTACTTC
TRBD1 | TRBJ1-5 | TRBV5-6 | - | CASSPGGDQPQHF | TGTGCCAGCAGCCCAGGGGGCGATCAGCCCCAGCATTTT
TRBD1 | TRBJ2-7 | TRBV4-1 | - | CASSLQGAGYEQYF | TGCGCCAGCAGCCTTCAGGGGGCAGGGTACGAGCAGTACTTC
TRBD1 | TRBJ1-2 | TRBV28 | - | CASAPGTDFEGYTF | TGTGCCAGTGCACCAGGGACAGACTTTGAGGGCTACACCTTC
- | TRBJ2-5 | TRBV6-5 | - | CASSLTGLGETQYF | TGTGCCAGCAGTTTGACAGGACTCGGGGAGACCCAGTACTTC
- | TRBJ2-3 | TRBV10-3 | once | CAISGQPDTQYF | TGTGCCATCAGTGGACAGCCAGATACGCAGTATTTT
- | TRBJ1-2 | TRBV19 | - | CASSRGSYGYTF | TGTGCCAGTAGTCGGGGGTCTTATGGCTACACCTTC
TRBD1 | TRBJ2-2 | TRBV10-3 | - | CAISEMGQGAILAGELFF | TGTGCCATCAGTGAGATGGGACAGGGGGCCATCTTAGCCGGGGAGCTGTTTTTT
- | TRBJ1-4 | TRBV4-2 | - | CASSFRVANEKLFF | TGTGCCAGCAGCTTCAGGGTGGCTAATGAAAAACTGTTTTTT
- | TRBJ1-2 | TRBV24-1 | once | CATLARYGYTF | TGTGCCACCCTGGCCCGCTATGGCTACACCTTC
TRBD2 | TRBJ2-1 | TRBV19 | - | CASSIGGTSGAYNEQFF | TGTGCCAGTAGTATAGGAGGGACTAGCGGGGCCTACAATGAGCAGTTCTTC
TRBD1 | TRBJ2-2 | TRBV5-8 | - | CASSGTGPANTGELFF | TGTGCCAGCAGCGGGACAGGGCCAGCGAACACCGGGGAGCTGTTTTTT
- | TRBJ1-3 | TRBV5-1 | few | CASSPQGGDTIYF | TGCGCCAGCAGCCCGCAGGGAGGGGACACCATATATTTT
- | TRBJ2-2 | TRBV20-1 | - | CSASYSGSSGELFF | TGCAGTGCTAGTTATTCGGGTTCGTCCGGGGAGCTGTTTTTT
- | TRBJ2-6 | TRBV5-1 | - | CASSLGQFSGANVLTF | TGCGCCAGCAGCTTGGGACAGTTTTCTGGGGCCAACGTCCTGACTTTC
- | TRBJ1-5 | TRBV19 | few | CASSIGRGNQPQHF | TGTGCCAGTAGTATCGGCAGGGGCAATCAGCCCCAGCATTTT
- | TRBJ1-3 | TRBV9 | - | CASSLGGNSGNTIYF | TGTGCCAGCAGCCTGGGGGGGAACTCTGGAAACACCATATATTTT
- | TRBJ1-1 | TRBV5-1 | few | CASTNRRQDGTEAFF | TGCGCCAGCACCAACCGTCGACAGGATGGAACTGAAGCTTTCTTT
TRBD2 | TRBJ2-2 | TRBV5-1 | - | CASSLSGSVGELFF | TGCGCCAGCAGCTTGAGCGGGAGCGTCGGGGAGCTGTTTTTT
- | TRBJ2-5 | TRBV24-1 | - | CATSDPSPRQETQYF | TGTGCCACCAGTGACCCCTCTCCCCGGCAAGAGACCCAGTACTTC
- | TRBJ1-3 | TRBV18 | - | CASSPLSQESRVSIYF | TGTGCCAGCTCACCCTTATCACAGGAGTCCCGAGTTTCCATATATTTT
- | TRBJ2-3 | TRBV5-1 | - | CASNQRPGSDSTDTQYF | TGCGCCAGCAACCAACGTCCCGGGTCAGATAGCACAGATACGCAGTATTTT
TRBD2 | TRBJ2-1 | TRBV24-1 | - | CATSIGGNEQFF | TGTGCCACCAGTATCGGGGGGAATGAGCAGTTCTTC
TRBD1 | TRBJ2-7 | TRBV5-6 | once | CASSLSPQGLTYEQYF | TGTGCCAGCAGCTTATCTCCACAGGGGTTAACCTACGAGCAGTACTTC
- | TRBJ2-1 | TRBV27 | - | CASGGYNEQFF | TGTGCCAGCGGGGGGTACAATGAGCAGTTCTTC
- | TRBJ1-5 | TRBV28 | - | CASSFKGLGNQPQHF | TGTGCCAGTAGCTTCAAGGGGTTGGGCAATCAGCCCCAGCATTTT
- | TRBJ2-7 | TRBV3-1/TRBV3-2 | - | CASSQDPGRRTYEQYF | TGTGCCAGCAGCCAAGATCCTGGCAGGCGCACCTACGAGCAGTACTTC
TRBD2 | TRBJ2-5 | TRBV11-2 | once | CASRGGGETQYF | TGTGCCAGCAGGGGCGGGGGAGAGACCCAGTACTTC
- | TRBJ1-2 | TRBV5-1 | - | CASSEGGASFYGYTF | TGCGCCAGCAGCGAAGGAGGGGCGAGTTTCTATGGCTACACCTTC
TRBD1 | TRBJ1-1 | TRBV19 | - | CASRGRGSDTEAFF | TGTGCCAGTAGGGGCAGGGGGTCAGACACTGAAGCTTTCTTT
- | TRBJ1-1 | TRBV6-2/TRBV6-3 | - | CASSPGVMNTEAFF | TGTGCCAGCAGTCCAGGGGTTATGAACACTGAAGCTTTCTTT
- | TRBJ1-2 | TRBV28 | few | CASRGGGAGYGYTF | TGTGCCAGCAGAGGCGGAGGGGCGGGATATGGCTACACCTTC
- | TRBJ2-5 | TRBV7-9 | - | CASSLPGAEVETQYF | TGTGCCAGCAGCTTACCAGGGGCGGAGGTAGAGACCCAGTACTTC
- | TRBJ1-1 | TRBV27 | - | CASSLRPANTEAFF | TGTGCCAGCAGTTTGCGGCCGGCGAACACTGAAGCTTTCTTT
- | TRBJ1-2 | TRBV7-9 | - | CASSRTVDGYTF | TGTGCCAGCAGCCGGACAGTAGATGGCTACACCTTC
- | TRBJ1-1 | TRBV19 | - | CASSTPPFRGRNTEAFF | TGTGCCAGTAGTACCCCGCCTTTTCGGGGGAGAAACACTGAAGCTTTCTTT
- | TRBJ1-4 | TRBV3-1/TRBV3-2 | few | CASSQEERPTNEKLFF | TGTGCCAGCAGCCAAGAGGAGCGGCCAACTAATGAAAAACTGTTTTTT
- | TRBJ2-7 | TRBV6-5 | - | CASATGTPTAEQYF | TGTGCCAGTGCCACCGGGACACCTACCGCCGAGCAGTACTTC
TRBD1 | TRBJ1-5 | TRBV7-2 | - | CASSPTGGDQPQHF | TGTGCCAGCAGCCCCACAGGGGGCGATCAGCCCCAGCATTTT
- | TRBJ1-1 | TRBV28 | - | CASSLILTGSNTEAFF | TGTGCCAGCAGTTTAATCCTCACAGGGTCGAACACTGAAGCTTTCTTT
TRBD1 | TRBJ2-5 | TRBV5-1 | - | CASSVTGVQETQYF | TGCGCCAGCAGCGTGACAGGGGTCCAAGAGACCCAGTACTTC
- | TRBJ2-1 | TRBV27 | - | CASSPYRANEQFF | TGTGCCAGCAGTCCATACAGGGCAAATGAGCAGTTCTTC
- | TRBJ1-5 | TRBV5-5 | - | CASSGRGAGNQPQHF | TGTGCCAGCAGCGGGAGGGGGGCTGGTAATCAGCCCCAGCATTTT
- | TRBJ1-4 | TRBV28 | - | CASSLAYEKLFF | TGTGCCAGCAGCCTAGCATACGAAAAACTGTTTTTT
- | TRBJ1-2 | TRBV10-3 | - | CAISEGGGASGYTF | TGTGCCATCAGTGAGGGAGGGGGGGCGAGTGGCTACACCTTC
- | TRBJ2-2 | TRBV3-1/TRBV3-2 | - | CASSQGAKLFF | TGTGCCAGCAGCCAAGGGGCGAAGCTGTTTTTT
TRBD1 | TRBJ2-4 | TRBV3-1/TRBV3-2 | - | CASSQEGTGVKNIQYF | TGTGCCAGCAGCCAAGAGGGTACAGGGGTCAAAAACATTCAGTACTTC
- | TRBJ2-5 | TRBV6-5 | - | CATTSGFQETQYF | TGTGCCACCACTTCCGGGTTTCAAGAGACCCAGTACTTC
- | TRBJ1-2 | TRBV30 | - | CAWTPRGAEDYGYTF | TGTGCCTGGACCCCTCGGGGGGCAGAGGACTATGGCTACACCTTC